These 22 T cell receptor beta chains were sequenced from one sample in a study of blood T cell repertoires in COVID-19. Assay: immunoSEQ multiplex PCR; the TCRdb copy retains only in-frame clones and omits some. The table has 250,000 to 300,000 clones, 85% to 90% seen once. Sequencing was done on a sample of peripheral blood. Receptors were obtained from a man between 18 and 35 years old with active or convalescent COVID-19.

This chain links TRBV24-1 with TRBJ1-1, with D tentatively TRBD1 (5 bases). CDR3 length: 15 amino acids. Between the trimmed V and J ends, which lost 3 bases and 4 bases, there was a span of 14 bases. The germline V gene encodes CDR1 KGHDR and CDR2 SFDVKD. The CDR3: CATSDHRRGVTEAFF. The CDR3 DNA follows: TGTGCCACCAGTGATCACCGACGGGGGGTCACTGAAGCTTTCTTT.

This CDR3 is CASRQGAQPQHF. DNA of the CDR3: TGTGCCAGCAGACAGGGGGCTCAGCCCCAGCATTTT. V gene TRBV27 combines with J gene TRBJ1-5; 9 nucleotides line up with TRBD1. With 6 bases clipped from V and 6 bases from J, the junction kept 0 bases outside the gene matches. The germline gives CDR1 MNHEY, CDR2 SMNVEV (reference sequence). This CDR3 is 12 amino acids long.

Only one count was recorded for this clone. Here the CDR3 DNA reads TGCGCCAGCAGCTTGGGAGGCGCGGCGGAGGTCACTGAAGCTTTCTTT. It specifies CASSLGGAAEVTEAFF. The chain joins TRBV5-1 to TRBJ1-1, with unresolved D. This CDR3 comprises 16 residues. The ends were cut back, 0 bases at V and 4 bases at J, with 16 bases in the middle. Germline CDR1 SGHRS, CDR2 YFSETQ.

This chain joins TRBV2 and TRBJ2-1; 13 positions agree with TRBD2. Germline CDR1 is SNHLY and CDR2 is FYNNEI. The CDR3 is 14 residues long. Unmatched junction bases numbered 7, after V lost 8 bases and J lost 9 bases. This CDR3 is CASVLGLAGLEQFF. The CDR3 DNA is TGTGCCAGCGTCCTGGGACTAGCGGGACTTGAGCAGTTCTTC.

V and J are TRBV29-1 and TRBJ2-1; TRBD2 aligns across 12 bases. Germline lookup yields CDR1 SQVTM and CDR2 ANQGSEA. Trimming took 6 bases from V and 0 from J; bases not matched to a gene: 12. The CDR3 has 18 amino acids. The CDR3 loop reads CSVQGSSGRVVSYNEQFF. The CDR3 DNA sequence: TGCAGCGTCCAGGGTTCTAGCGGGAGGGTAGTCTCCTACAATGAGCAGTTCTTC.

The CDR3 region has the DNA TGTGCCAGTAGTATAATCCGCGGGGGAACCACAGATACGCAGTATTTT. Its protein product is CASSIIRGGTTDTQYF. The chain carries TRBV19 and TRBJ2-3; 7 nucleotides agree with TRBD2. Looked up from germline, CDR1 is LNHDA and CDR2 is SQIVND (reference sequence). The CDR3 contains 16 residues. J lost 2 bases, V lost 2 bases, and 7 bases had no gene match.

The chain couples TRBV7-3 to TRBJ1-1; weak D call: TRBD1 (5 bases). Trimming removed 6 bases at V and 6 bases at J, with 17 bases between. Germline V gene sequence: CDR1 SGHTA, CDR2 FQGTGA. The CDR3 covers 14 residues. CDR3: CASRQTGGVAEAFF. As DNA, the CDR3 is TGTGCCAGCAGACAGACCGGGGGGGTCGCTGAAGCTTTCTTT. Supplemented by reference TRBV7-3 and TRBJ1-1, the full variable domain reads GAGVSQTPSNKVTEKGKYVELRCDPISGHTALYWYRQSLGQGPEFLIYFQGTGAADDSGLPNDRFFAVRPEGSVSTLKIQRTERGDSAVYLCASRQTGGVAEAFFGQGTRLTVV.

The chain couples TRBV28 to TRBJ2-1; 9 nucleotides match TRBD2. J was trimmed by 2 bases and V by 6 bases; bases with no gene match: 8. The CDR3 consists of 16 residues. Per germline, CDR1 MDHEN and CDR2 SYDVKM. In nucleotides, the CDR3 is TGTGCCAGCAGGGGGGGTAGCGGGGGACCCTACAATGAGCAGTTCTTC. Encoded protein: CASRGGSGGPYNEQFF.

This chain links TRBV28 with TRBJ1-5; TRBD1 agrees at 7 bases. This CDR3 has 15 residues. The germline gives CDR1 MDHEN, CDR2 SYDVKM. Trimming took 4 bases from V and 1 from J; bases not matched to a gene: 4. The chain's CDR3 is CASSWDSRSNQPQHF. CDR3 sequence (DNA): TGTGCCAGCAGTTGGGACAGTAGGAGCAATCAGCCCCAGCATTTT.

The chain is built from TRBV25-1 and TRBJ2-2, with D unclear. The V gene's germline CDR1 is MGHDK and CDR2 SYGVNS. CDR3 length: 13 amino acids. The germline V and J ends were trimmed by 4 bases and 2 bases, with 5 bases remaining between them. The CDR3 region has the DNA TGTGCCAGCAGTGCCAGTAACACCGGGGAGCTGTTTTTT. Translated, it gives CASSASNTGELFF.

The genes are TRBV30 and TRBJ2-6, with TRBD2 as a possible D gene (5 bases). Germline CDR1 GTSNPN, CDR2 SVGIG (reference sequence). This CDR3 spans 15 amino acids. V lost 3 bases to trimming and J lost 2 bases, with 11 bases between them. The CDR3 region has the DNA TGTGCCTGGAGCTTGGAGGAAACTGGGGCCAACGTCCTGACTTTC. It is translated as CAWSLEETGANVLTF.

The rearrangement joins TRBV4-2 to TRBJ2-7; a possible D gene is TRBD2 (5 bases). V was clipped by 4 bases and J by 2 bases, with 24 bases between them. Germline V CDR1 and CDR2: LGHNA, YNFKEQ. CDR3 length: 18 amino acids. For the CDR3, the DNA is TGTGCCAGCAGCCTAGACTGGCGAGAGGAGCGGAGACCCTACGAGCAGTACTTC. Its protein is CASSLDWREERRPYEQYF.

This rearrangement joins TRBV6-5 to TRBJ2-1; the D gene is possibly TRBD2 (5 bases). The CDR3 is made up of 14 amino acids. CDR1 is MNHEY, CDR2 SVGAGI, per germline. V gave up 10 bases and J gave up 8 bases, with 21 bases separating them. CDR3 region: CATSRDPATDEQFF. The CDR3 region has the DNA TGTGCCACCTCGAGGGATCCAGCCACCGATGAGCAGTTCTTC.

The chain recombines TRBV6-2 or TRBV6-3 with TRBJ2-7; possible D gene TRBD1, 5 bases. CDR3 length: 14 residues. Deletions cut 0 bases from V and 5 bases from J, with 11 bases between. CDR1 and CDR2 from the germline V gene are MNHEY and SVGEGT. The CDR3 DNA sequence: TGTGCCAGCAGTTACTCGCAGGGTCTAAACGAGCAGTACTTC. Its protein product is CASSYSQGLNEQYF.

The rearrangement uses TRBV6-5 and TRBJ2-7; the D gene is possibly TRBD1 (5 bases). Trimming removed 5 bases from V and 2 bases from J, with 16 bases in between. Per germline, CDR1 MNHEY and CDR2 SVGAGI. This CDR3 comprises 15 residues. For the CDR3, the DNA is TGTGCCAGCAGTAAATCTGTGGCAGGGCCCTACGAGCAGTACTTC. Protein sequence: CASSKSVAGPYEQYF.

CDR3 coding DNA: TGTGCCAGCAGTTTAGTAGGGGCCACTGAAGCTTTCTTT. Protein: CASSLVGATEAFF. This chain joins TRBV28 and TRBJ1-1; maybe TRBD1 (5 bases). V was pared by 2 bases and J by 4 bases, with 8 bases between. The CDR3 sequence is 13 residues long. Germline V gene sequence: CDR1 MDHEN, CDR2 SYDVKM.

This chain joins TRBV9 and TRBJ2-1; a weak D match, TRBD1 (5 bases). CDR1 is SGDLS and CDR2 is YYNGEE in the germline V gene. This CDR3 region has 17 residues. V dropped 4 bases and J dropped 6 bases, with 23 bases sitting between them. The CDR3 DNA is TGTGCCAGCAGCTCCCCACTCCATGGGGCCTGGTTCAATGAGCAGTTCTTC. This encodes CASSSPLHGAWFNEQFF.

This clone appeared once. The chain joins TRBV29-1 to TRBJ2-6; 9 bases are shared with TRBD1. This CDR3 contains 18 residues. The trim removed 3 bases at V and 2 bases at J, leaving 11 bases unmatched. Germline CDR1 reads SQVTM; CDR2 reads ANQGSEA. CDR3 in amino acids: CSVDTGTGNLPGANVLTF. As DNA, the CDR3 is TGCAGCGTTGACACCGGGACAGGGAATCTCCCTGGGGCCAACGTCCTGACTTTC.

The chain uses TRBV2 and TRBJ2-7, with TRBD2 matching over 9 bases. CDR3 size: 14 residues. J gave up 5 bases and V 2 bases, and 4 bases lay outside the gene matches. Germline values: CDR1 SNHLY, CDR2 FYNNEI. The CDR3 is CASSERLAVHEQYF. DNA of the CDR3: TGTGCCAGCAGTGAAAGACTAGCGGTTCACGAGCAGTACTTC.

This sequence joins TRBV5-8 and TRBJ1-5; TRBD1 matches 7 bases. Germline-derived CDR1 and CDR2 are SGHTS and YDEGEE. Trimming at V came to 4 bases and at J to 6 bases, leaving 1 base not matched to a gene. This CDR3 is built from 12 residues. The DNA for the CDR3 is TGTGCCAGCAGCCACAGGGGTCAGCCCCAGCATTTT. Amino acids: CASSHRGQPQHF.

The chain recombines TRBV2 with TRBJ1-5, with D uncertain. The V end lost 3 bases, the J end lost 10 bases, and 10 bases lay between the germline ends. Germline CDR1 and CDR2: SNHLY and FYNNEI. This CDR3 has 12 residues. The CDR3 protein is CASSDTPQPQHF. CDR3 nucleotides: TGTGCCAGCAGTGATACACCGCAACCCCAGCATTTT.

This clone has a handful of counts. The V and J genes are TRBV11-2 and TRBJ2-2; D not certain. The germline V gene has CDR1 SGHAT and CDR2 FQNNGV. This CDR3 is 13 amino acids long. With 4 bases removed from V and 6 bases from J, the gap between germline ends came to 9 bases. The CDR3 DNA reads TGTGCCAGCAGCTCTTATCCCCCCGGGGAGCTGTTTTTT. It specifies CASSSYPPGELFF.